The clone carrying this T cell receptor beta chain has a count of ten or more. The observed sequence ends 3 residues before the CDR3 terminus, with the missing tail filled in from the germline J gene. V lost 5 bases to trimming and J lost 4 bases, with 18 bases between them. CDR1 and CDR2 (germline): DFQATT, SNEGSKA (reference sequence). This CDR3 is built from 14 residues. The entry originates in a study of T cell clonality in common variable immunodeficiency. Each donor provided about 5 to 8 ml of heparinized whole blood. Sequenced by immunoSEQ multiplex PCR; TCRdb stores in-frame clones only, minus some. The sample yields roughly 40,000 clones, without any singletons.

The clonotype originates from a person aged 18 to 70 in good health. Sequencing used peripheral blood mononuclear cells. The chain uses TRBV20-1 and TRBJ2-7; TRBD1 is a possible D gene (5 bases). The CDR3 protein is CSAVQGTSEYEQYF. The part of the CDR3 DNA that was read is TGCAGTGCTGTTCAGGGCACAAGCGAATACGAG.